The 15 T cell receptor beta chains presented below share a single source sample, sequenced in a study of blood T cell repertoires in COVID-19. TCRdb's copy holds only in-frame clones and misses some; the assay was immunoSEQ multiplex PCR. The profile shows 150,000 to 200,000 clones, about 86% of them singletons. The sample comprised peripheral blood. These receptors all come from a woman aged 80 or over with acute or convalescent COVID-19.

The chain has TRBV4-1 and TRBJ2-5; 8 nucleotides match TRBD2. This CDR3 has 13 amino acids. V gave up 4 bases and J gave up 5 bases; unmatched junction bases: 3. The germline V gene encodes CDR1 MGHRA and CDR2 YSYEKL. As DNA, the CDR3 is TGCGCCAGCAGCCTTATAGCGGGGGAGACCCAGTACTTC. This codes for CASSLIAGETQYF.

This clone was seen a single time. The genes are TRBV6-5 and TRBJ2-7; no clear D. V shed 5 bases and J shed 2 bases, with 13 bases lying between them. The CDR3 contains 14 residues. Germline CDR1 MNHEY, CDR2 SVGAGI. This CDR3 is CASSHLEIAYEQYF. DNA for the CDR3: TGTGCCAGCAGTCACCTGGAGATCGCCTACGAGCAGTACTTC.

The rearrangement joins TRBV5-1 to TRBJ2-2, with D possibly TRBD1 on 6 matching bases. Germline V lookup: CDR1 SGHRS, CDR2 YFSETQ. The V end was cut by 2 bases, the J end by 2 bases, with 10 bases between. There are 15 residues in the CDR3. The CDR3: CASSFARGNTGELFF. The CDR3 DNA reads as TGCGCCAGCAGCTTCGCCAGGGGAAACACCGGGGAGCTGTTTTTT.

The gene calls are TRBV19 and TRBJ1-5; the D gene is possibly TRBD1 (5 bases). Deletions cut 7 bases from V and 0 bases from J, with 13 bases between. CDR3 length equals 15 residues. The germline gives CDR1 LNHDA, CDR2 SQIVND (reference sequence). In DNA, the CDR3 is TGTGCCAGTACCCCCGGGGGGTATAGCAATCAGCCCCAGCATTTT. It yields the protein CASTPGGYSNQPQHF.

The chain is built from TRBV9 and TRBJ1-1, with D hard to call. The CDR3 covers 13 residues. The germline CDR1 and CDR2 sequences are SGDLS and YYNGEE. With 3 bases removed from V and 2 bases from J, the gap between germline ends came to 8 bases. CDR3 nucleotides: TGTGCCAGCAGCGGGGCTTTCAACACTGAAGCTTTCTTT. Its protein is CASSGAFNTEAFF.

This sequence joins TRBV7-9 and TRBJ2-7; 9 positions match TRBD2. Germline assignment: CDR1 SEHNR and CDR2 FQNEAQ (reference sequence). Trimming took 2 bases from V and 5 from J; bases not matched to a gene: 7. CDR3 length: 15 amino acids. CDR3 sequence (DNA): TGTGCCAGCAGCTTACAGTCCGGGACTAGCAACGAGCAGTACTTC. It codes for CASSLQSGTSNEQYF.

On this clone itself: The same CDR3 arises from other DNA sequences in this sample as well. The chain recombines TRBV19 with TRBJ2-1, with 10 bases that match TRBD2. CDR1 is LNHDA and CDR2 is SQIVND in the germline V gene (reference sequence). The length of the CDR3 is 15 residues. Germline trimming cut 3 bases from V and 9 bases from J; bases unmatched to any gene: 8. In DNA, the CDR3 is TGTGCCAGTAGTATCAGTCTAGCGGGAGCGGGTGAGCAGTTCTTC. Amino acids: CASSISLAGAGEQFF.

The chain combines TRBV7-9 with TRBJ2-5; a weak D match, TRBD2 (6 bases). This CDR3 comprises 16 residues. Germline V gene data show CDR1 as SEHNR and CDR2 as FQNEAQ (reference sequence). Trimming took 4 bases from V and 0 from J, leaving 15 bases between them. CDR3: CASSSGRRDYQETQYF. The CDR3 nucleotides are TGTGCCAGCAGCTCCGGCCGCAGGGACTACCAAGAGACCCAGTACTTC.

The rearrangement joins TRBV12-2 to TRBJ2-2; TRBD1 is the table's D call, not checked against the DNA. TRBV12-2 represents a pseudogene. The CDR3 totals 14 residues. In nucleotides, the CDR3 is TGTGCAAGTCGTTTACAGGGGGCCCCCGGGGAGCTGTTTTTT. Its protein product is CASRLQGAPGELFF.

The chain combines TRBV2 with TRBJ1-2; the D is unclear. From germline, CDR1 is SNHLY and CDR2 FYNNEI. The ends were cut back, 11 bases at V and 0 bases at J, with 10 bases in the middle. The CDR3 is made up of 12 amino acids. CDR3 amino acids: CAGTRANYGYTF. CDR3 bases: TGTGCCGGTACGCGGGCTAACTATGGCTACACCTTC.

CDR3 sequence: CASSFLAGGSTDTQYF. In nucleotides, the CDR3 is TGTGCCAGCAGCTTCCTAGCGGGAGGGAGCACAGATACGCAGTATTTT. The chain is built from TRBV7-2 and TRBJ2-3, with 12 bases that match TRBD2. The CDR3 totals 16 residues. V dropped 3 bases and J dropped 0; count of bases not matched to a gene: 1. The germline V gene has CDR1 SGHTA and CDR2 FQGNSA.

V is TRBV4-1 and J is TRBJ1-4, with a tentative D call TRBD1 (6 bases). V lost 3 bases and J 4 bases, leaving 15 bases between the germline ends. Germline-derived CDR1 and CDR2 are MGHRA and YSYEKL. This CDR3 is 16 amino acids long. CDR3 in amino acids: CASSQYSTGYNEKLFF. CDR3 in DNA: TGCGCCAGCAGCCAGTATTCGACAGGCTATAATGAAAAACTGTTTTTT.

The chain links TRBV6-5 to TRBJ2-2; D is perhaps TRBD1 (6 bases). The germline gives CDR1 MNHEY, CDR2 SVGAGI. The CDR3 sequence is 13 residues long. V shed 6 bases and J shed 1 base, with 6 bases lying between them. This CDR3 reads CASRDRNTGELFF. The CDR3 region has the DNA TGTGCCAGCAGGGACAGGAACACCGGGGAGCTGTTTTTT.

The rearrangement uses TRBV24-1 and TRBJ2-2; D may be TRBD1 (5 bases). The CDR3 consists of 13 residues. Deletions cut 7 bases from V and 4 bases from J, with 9 bases between. The germline V gene has CDR1 KGHDR and CDR2 SFDVKD. CDR3 sequence (DNA): TGTGCCACCAGCAGGGATGTCACCGGGGAGCTGTTTTTT. Its protein product is CATSRDVTGELFF.

This rearrangement joins TRBV9 to TRBJ1-2; TRBD1 matches at 10 bases. Germline V gives CDR1 SGDLS, CDR2 YYNGEE. V shed 2 bases and J 6 bases; nucleotides not matched to a gene: 4. The CDR3 totals 14 residues. Here the CDR3 reads CASSVGQGWNGYTF. The DNA of the CDR3 is TGTGCCAGCAGCGTGGGACAGGGGTGGAATGGCTACACCTTC.